This T cell receptor (beta chain) was profiled in a study of shared clonotypes between healthy human individuals (dated by TCRdb to 2020 to 2022). Concerning the study at large: Three men and a couple of women, aged 18 to 49 years, made up the cohort. Between about 0.94 and 8.9 billion PBMCs per donor were obtained by leukapheresis. To estimate repertoire size and how much clonotype sharing occurs between individuals, the study deeply sequenced the blood TCR repertoires of roughly 5 healthy adults. For each donor, three plates each were used for CD4 naive and CD4 memory, two plates were used for CD8 naive, and one plate was used for CD8 memory. Libraries were prepared and TCR repertoires were sequenced by different laboratories using diverse techniques, in order to increase sequencing depth and limit assay-specific biases. What the research found in general, with its limitations: Because the study included a small number of donors, the genetic and exposure-history diversity represented was limited. Estimated clonotype richness was generally larger for naive than for memory subsets. Rarefaction of sorted-subset datasets indicated incomplete sequencing despite the large sequencing depth. Compared with non-shared clonotypes, the clonotypes found in all four sorted-subset donors had higher generation probabilities. When several donors were compared, the shared fraction of clonotypes was roughly 5% for naive CD4, around 3.5% for naive CD8, 2.3% for memory CD4, and 0.4% for memory CD8. Pairwise subsampling indicated that sequencing depth was expected to affect the degree of clonotype sharing among donors. Sampling was restricted to blood, and TCR repertoires in tissues likely differ from the TCR repertoires found in blood.

Remarks on this clone: This clone's antigen is unknown. Per-nucleotide qualities are absent, and no much larger clonotype sits a single base away. The same CDR3 also results from other DNA sequences found in this sample.

The CDR3 numbers 13 residues from cysteine through phenylalanine. Of all the DNA, just the CDR3 is kept, 39 bases in frame from base 1. Unmatched junction bases come to 4, with V trimmed by 6 bases and J by 7 bases. CDR1 and CDR2, per the germline V gene, are MNHEY and SVGAGI. Using the deep immunoSEQ assay, TCR CDR3 regions were amplified from genomic DNA by multiplex PCR. Extracted genomic DNA from each cell subset was distributed evenly across all wells of several immunoSEQ 96-well plates, and each plate was treated as a replicate. For sorted subsets, roughly 200 ng of genomic DNA, equivalent to roughly 33,000 T cell genomes, went into each replicate PCR. Purified libraries were measured with a Qubit 3.0 fluorometer, size-checked on a Bioanalyzer 2100, and measured again with the KAPA Library Quantification kit. A separate single-read 150-cycle Illumina NextSeq 550 flow cell was used to sequence each immunoSEQ 96-well plate. Turning to the authors' computational methods: Because the immunoSEQ output included only junctional sequences and no quality scores, the filtering could not be the same as the filtering used for full-length reads. To assign V/J genes and CDR3, sequences were annotated using PyIR, a Python wrapper for IgBLAST v1.9, with IMGT germline references. Reads were filtered out if the reads had weak V/J assignments (E-value above 1e-6), no CDR3, stop codons, out-of-frame junctions, or ambiguous translated residues. A V3J clonotype was defined by an identical inferred V gene, J gene, and CDR3 amino acid sequence. To compute the percentage overlap between repertoires, the number of shared unique clonotypes was divided by the size of the smaller repertoire. Richness of each repertoire was evaluated using RTK rarefaction, the Chao1 estimator, and Recon v2.1 estimates of unobserved clonotypes. OLGA was used to compute generation probabilities for all TCRbeta clonotypes that the gDNA method yielded from a handful of donors. TCRdb took over this immuneACCESS table, retaining in-frame rearrangements with V and J assigned. Such tables are incomplete; in checked studies, under half of the missing clones stem from an unresolved V gene, and the remainder is unexplained. The V and J calls and clone size were taken over from that table, and D and trimming were inferred from the DNA. The sample contains hundreds of thousands of clones, 60% to 80% of them found a single time. Under 2% of the sample lies in the top ten.

The donors were healthy, HIV-negative adults who had no recently reported acute infections or vaccinations. Only Caucasian adults living in Nashville, Tennessee, USA were represented among the donors. Magnetic negative selection was used to enrich CD4+ T cells, after which naive cells were positively selected on CD45RA and the negative fraction became the memory subset. Blood was obtained by leukapheresis, after which PBMCs were separated by Ficoll-Histopaque density gradient centrifugation and cryopreserved in liquid nitrogen vapor phase. Analytical flow cytometry was used to check the purity and quantity of each magnetically sorted T cell population. Each sorted fraction had its genomic DNA isolated and then quantified by UV absorbance on a Nanodrop 2000c.

The sample taken for sequencing was memory CD4+ T cells sorted from blood. Interpreted using the paper, the cell subset or site label stands for: CD45RA-negative fraction. The chain couples TRBV6-5 to TRBJ2-1; 9 central nucleotides agree with TRBD1. The sequence derives from a woman aged 25 to 39 in good health. The nucleotide sequence is TGTGCCAGCAGGACAGGGGGTGGGAATGAGCAGTTCTTC. This yields the protein CASRTGGGNEQFF.